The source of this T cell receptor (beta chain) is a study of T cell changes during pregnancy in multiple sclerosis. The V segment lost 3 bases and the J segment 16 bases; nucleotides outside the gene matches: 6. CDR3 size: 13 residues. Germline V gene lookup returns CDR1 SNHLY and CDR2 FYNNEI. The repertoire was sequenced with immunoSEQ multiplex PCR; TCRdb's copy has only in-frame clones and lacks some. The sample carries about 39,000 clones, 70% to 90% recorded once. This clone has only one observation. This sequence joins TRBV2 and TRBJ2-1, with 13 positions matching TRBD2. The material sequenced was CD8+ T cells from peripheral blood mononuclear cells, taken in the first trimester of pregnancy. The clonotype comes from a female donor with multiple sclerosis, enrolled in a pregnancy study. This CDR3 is CASSETSGGPPFF. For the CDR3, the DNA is TGTGCCAGCAGTGAGACTAGCGGGGGGCCGCCTTTCTTC.